The clone carrying this TCR beta chain has just a few counts. The target antigen is unknown. This CDR3 contains 17 residues. Trimming took 2 bases from V and 5 from J; bases not matched to a gene: 10. Germline lookup yields CDR1 MNHEY and CDR2 SMNVEV (reference sequence). Both 60 Vbeta primers and 13 Jbeta primers went into the PCR. The data were produced by immunoSEQ multiplex PCR, yet TCRdb's version contains in-frame clones alone and is incomplete. The data show 150,000 to 200,000 clones, roughly 75% seen once. These data are taken from a study of cytomegalovirus exposure and HLA in healthy donors. Study-level findings and limits: Later analysis found that TCR beta chains associated with HLA were more clonally expanded than other, equally common chains. Sequencing depth roughly uniform across donors was assumed in presence/absence analyses. Reportedly, a later analysis found an Asian-associated ancestry cluster had fewer N-insertions than the approximately 700-donor mean.

There were likely unrecorded immune exposures, though donors were nominally healthy when sampled. This sequence originates from a woman aged 25 to 45 in good health and CMV-seronegative. V gene TRBV27 combines with J gene TRBJ1-1, with 11 bases matching TRBD1. Sequencing was carried out using PBMCs. The CDR3 is CASSLVGQGAVGTEAFF. The CDR3 DNA follows: TGTGCCAGCAGTTTAGTAGGACAGGGGGCAGTAGGGACTGAAGCTTTCTTT.